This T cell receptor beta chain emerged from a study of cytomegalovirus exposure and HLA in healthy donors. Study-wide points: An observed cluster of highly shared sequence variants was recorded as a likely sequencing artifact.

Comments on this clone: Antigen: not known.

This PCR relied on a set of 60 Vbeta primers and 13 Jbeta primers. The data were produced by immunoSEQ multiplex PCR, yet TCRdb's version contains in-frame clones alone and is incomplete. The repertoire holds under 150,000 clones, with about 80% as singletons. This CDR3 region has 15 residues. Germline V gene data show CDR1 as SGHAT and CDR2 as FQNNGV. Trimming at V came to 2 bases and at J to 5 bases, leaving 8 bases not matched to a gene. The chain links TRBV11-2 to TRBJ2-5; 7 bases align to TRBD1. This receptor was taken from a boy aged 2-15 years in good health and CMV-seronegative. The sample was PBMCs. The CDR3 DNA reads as TGTGCCAGCAGCTTACAAGGGGGCGCCCGGGAGACCCAGTACTTC. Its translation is CASSLQGGARETQYF. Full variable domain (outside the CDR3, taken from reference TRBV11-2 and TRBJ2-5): EAGVAQSPRYKIIEKRQSVAFWCNPISGHATLYWYQQILGQGPKLLIQFQNNGVVDDSQLPKDRFSAERLKGVDSTLKIQPAKLEDSAVYLCASSLQGGARETQYFGPGTRLLVL.